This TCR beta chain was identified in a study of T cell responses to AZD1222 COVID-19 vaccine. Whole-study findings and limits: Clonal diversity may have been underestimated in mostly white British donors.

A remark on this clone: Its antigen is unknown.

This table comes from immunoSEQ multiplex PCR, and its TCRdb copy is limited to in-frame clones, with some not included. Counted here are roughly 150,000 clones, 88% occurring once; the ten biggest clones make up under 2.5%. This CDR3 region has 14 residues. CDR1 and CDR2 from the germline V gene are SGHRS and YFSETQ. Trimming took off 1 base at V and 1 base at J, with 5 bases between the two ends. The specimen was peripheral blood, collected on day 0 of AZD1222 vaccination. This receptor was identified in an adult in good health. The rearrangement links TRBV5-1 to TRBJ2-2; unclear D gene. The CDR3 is CASSLWQNTGELFF. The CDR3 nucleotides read TGCGCCAGCAGCTTGTGGCAGAACACCGGGGAGCTGTTTTTT.